What follows are 19 T cell receptor beta chains derived from one specimen sequenced in a study of blood T cells in healthy people across ages. A second about 6 to 12 cycle PCR used barcoded and J-beta primers. TCRdb recomputed calls from the 5' RACE reads with MiXCR, one row per CDR3 protein. The table shows 1,300,000 or so distinct CDR3 sequences, with 55% to 75% occurring only once. The sequencing sample was made of blood. The receptors derive from a man aged 18 to 30 in good health.

CDR3 in amino acids: CASSQAEEAGAYNEQFF. In DNA, the CDR3 is TGTGCCAGCAGCCAAGCCGAGGAAGCGGGAGCCTACAATGAGCAGTTCTTC. The chain combines TRBV4-2 with TRBJ2-1, with TRBD2 matching 8 bases. The CDR3 runs to 17 residues. CDR1 is LGHNA and CDR2 is YNFKEQ in the germline V gene. Unmatched junction bases numbered 7, after V lost 1 base and J lost 2 bases.

This clonotype was counted a few times. The rearrangement joins TRBV12-3 or TRBV12-4 to TRBJ2-1; TRBD2 aligns across 7 bases. After removal of 7 bases from V and 7 bases from J, the junction contained 16 bases not matched to a gene. CDR3 size: 16 residues. The CDR3 nucleotides read TGTGCCAGCACCCGGTGGGCTAGCGGAAGCGGGAATGAGCAGTTCTTC. Its protein product is CASTRWASGSGNEQFF.

The chain has TRBV12-5 and TRBJ1-5; D is uncertain. Trimming removed 1 base at V and 3 bases at J, with 7 bases between. The CDR3 runs 14 residues. Germline V gives CDR1 LGHNT, CDR2 FRNRAP. CDR3 sequence: CASGLDGINQPQHF. The CDR3 coding sequence is TGTGCTAGTGGTTTGGACGGGATCAATCAGCCCCAGCATTTT.

The V and J genes are TRBV6-2 or TRBV6-3 and TRBJ2-2; 8 bases agree with TRBD1. V trimming: 5 bases; J trimming: 3 bases; junction bases outside the gene matches: 8. The CDR3 runs to 16 residues. The germline V gene has CDR1 MNHEY and CDR2 SVGEGT. CDR3 residues: CASSTTGALDTGELFF. For the CDR3, the DNA is TGTGCCAGCAGTACGACAGGGGCGTTGGACACCGGGGAGCTGTTTTTT.

This chain's CDR3 is CASSACANTGELFF. In DNA form, the CDR3 reads TGTGCCAGCAGCGCGTGCGCGAACACCGGGGAGCTGTTTTTT. The chain links TRBV6-1 to TRBJ2-2; D call uncertain. The germline V gene has CDR1 MNHNS and CDR2 SASEGT. The CDR3 spans 14 residues. Trimming cost V 6 bases and J 0 bases, with 8 bases left between them.

This clonotype was seen only a few times. V and J are TRBV5-1 and TRBJ2-2; 12 nucleotides align to TRBD2. The germline CDR1 and CDR2 sequences are SGHRS and YFSETQ. V was pared by 4 bases and J by 4 bases, with 5 bases of the junction left unmatched. The CDR3 covers 16 residues. The CDR3 reads CASSLGLAGFTGELFF. The CDR3 nucleotides are TGCGCCAGCAGCCTGGGACTAGCGGGTTTCACCGGGGAGCTGTTTTTT.

V gene TRBV20-1 combines with J gene TRBJ2-5; D may be TRBD2 (5 bases). The DNA end is more similar to TRBJ2-7, so the J call may be wrong. The germline gives CDR1 DFQATT, CDR2 SNEGSKA (reference sequence). CDR3 size: 14 residues. The CDR3 sequence: CSATPTRGLYEQYF. The CDR3 region has the DNA TGCAGTGCTACTCCTACTCGCGGGCTCTACGAGCAGTACTTC.

The CDR3 sequence is CASSQLTASSDTQYF. The CDR3, as DNA: TGCGCCAGCAGCCAACTGACAGCGAGCTCAGATACGCAGTATTTT. V and J are TRBV4-3 and TRBJ2-3; a weak D match, TRBD1 (5 bases). Trimming left V 2 bases short and J 4 bases short, with 13 bases between. In germline, CDR1 is LGHNA, CDR2 YSLEER. This CDR3 region has 15 residues.

This chain uses TRBV12-3 or TRBV12-4 with TRBJ2-1, with D possibly matching TRBD2 (7 bases). This CDR3 has 17 residues. V was pared by 1 base and J by 4 bases, with 17 bases between. Here the CDR3 DNA reads TGTGCCAGCAGTTTAGTCCCGGGCAGGGGAGGGTACAATGAGCAGTTCTTC. It yields the protein CASSLVPGRGGYNEQFF.

The chain combines TRBV30 with TRBJ1-1, with TRBD1 as a possible D gene (5 bases). The CDR3 has 13 amino acids. The germline CDR1 and CDR2 sequences are GTSNPN and SVGIG (reference sequence). Trimming took 3 bases from V and 5 from J, leaving 13 bases between them. For the CDR3, the DNA is TGTGCCTGGAGCGCCCTTTGGGGGACTGAAGCTTTCTTT. Translation: CAWSALWGTEAFF.

This clonotype has more than one count but fewer than ten. The rearrangement uses TRBV4-1 and TRBJ2-3; 12 positions match TRBD2. CDR3 length: 16 residues. Losses at the gene ends were 3 bases for V and 3 bases for J; bases not matched to a gene: 4. The germline V gene has CDR1 MGHRA and CDR2 YSYEKL. The CDR3 bases are TGCGCCAGCAGCCAGGTGACTAGCGGGGGAACAGATACGCAGTATTTT. Translation: CASSQVTSGGTDTQYF.

This clonotype was found a few times. This chain connects TRBV11-2 to TRBJ2-7, with 9 bases aligning to TRBD1. Germline V gene data show CDR1 as SGHAT and CDR2 as FQNNGV. This CDR3 is 15 amino acids long. Trimming took 4 bases from V and 3 from J; bases not matched to a gene: 7. CDR3 sequence: CASSSGDRASYEQYF. The DNA of the CDR3 is TGTGCCAGCAGCTCAGGGGACAGGGCTAGCTACGAGCAGTACTTC.

This clonotype turned up a few times. J is TRBJ2-7 and V is TRBV3-1; TRBD1 is a possible D gene (5 bases). CDR3 size: 15 residues. V lost 1 base to trimming and J lost 5 bases, with 15 bases between them. Germline CDR1 and CDR2: LGHDT and YNNKEL (reference sequence). CDR3 DNA: TGTGCCAGCAGCCAAGGGCCAGACCCCAGGGACGAGCAGTACTTC. Protein: CASSQGPDPRDEQYF.

J is TRBJ2-2 and V is TRBV27; 10 bases map to TRBD2. CDR1 MNHEY and CDR2 SMNVEV come from the germline V gene (reference sequence). The length of the CDR3 is 18 residues. The V segment lost 5 bases and the J segment 4 bases; nucleotides outside the gene matches: 13. The CDR3 sequence is CASSPRSGRAAITGELFF. The CDR3 nucleotides read TGTGCCAGCAGTCCCCGGAGCGGGAGGGCCGCGATCACCGGGGAGCTGTTTTTT.

The rearrangement joins TRBV5-1 to TRBJ2-7; D gene unclear. From germline, CDR1 is SGHRS and CDR2 YFSETQ. The V end was cut by 4 bases, the J end by 5 bases, with 10 bases between. The CDR3 extends over 12 amino acids. CDR3 region: CASSVNQNEQYF. CDR3 sequence (DNA): TGCGCCAGCAGCGTTAACCAGAACGAGCAGTACTTC.

This chain uses TRBV6-5 with TRBJ1-3, with unresolved D. V gave up 0 bases and J gave up 0 bases, with 9 bases separating them. This CDR3 has 16 residues. Germline V gene data show CDR1 as MNHEY and CDR2 as SVGAGI. The CDR3 DNA follows: TGTGCCAGCAGTTACTCGCAGTTCTCCTCTGGAAACACCATATATTTT. As protein: CASSYSQFSSGNTIYF.

This clonotype has a handful of counts. J is TRBJ2-5 and V is TRBV5-5; D may be TRBD1 or TRBD2 (6 bases each). The CDR3 spans 13 residues. From germline, CDR1 is SGHKS and CDR2 YYEKEE (reference sequence). V lost 6 bases to trimming and J lost 3 bases, with 12 bases between them. CDR3 bases: TGTGCCAGCATCCGGGGGCTGGAAGAGACCCAGTACTTC. As protein: CASIRGLEETQYF.

This clonotype was observed many times. The chain is built from TRBV14 and TRBJ2-1, with D uncertain. The CDR3 is made up of 14 amino acids. V lost 1 base and J 8 bases, leaving 12 bases between the germline ends. Germline V gene sequence: CDR1 SGHDN, CDR2 FVKESK. CDR3 coding DNA: TGTGCCAGCAGCCAAGGTCAGATTTGGTATGAGCAGTTCTTC. Translating gives CASSQGQIWYEQFF.

The table lists this clonotype with a count of one. The CDR3 protein is CASSVNPGQGYEQYF. The CDR3 DNA is TGTGCCAGCTCCGTAAATCCGGGACAGGGCTACGAGCAGTACTTC. V is TRBV18 and J is TRBJ2-5; 9 nucleotides align to TRBD1. The DNA end favors TRBJ2-7, so the J call may be wrong. The CDR3 is 15 residues long. Germline-derived CDR1 and CDR2 are KGHSH and LQKENI.